This T cell receptor beta chain was recorded in a study of blood T cell repertoires in COVID-19. Produced via immunoSEQ multiplex PCR; TCRdb's table is partial and in-frame only. The sample has 300,000 to 350,000 clones; approximately 89% are singletons. This clone was counted a few times. The sample consisted of PBMCs or T cells enriched from blood (not recorded which). This TCR came from a man aged 25-45 years who had recovered from COVID-19.

The CDR3 nucleotides are TGCGCCAGCAGCGGGGGACAGGGTGGTTCTGGGGCCAACGTCCTGACTTTC. It yields the protein CASSGGQGGSGANVLTF. This chain joins TRBV5-1 and TRBJ2-6; 9 nucleotides match TRBD1. V gave up 4 bases and J gave up 1 base; unmatched junction bases: 6. CDR3 length: 17 amino acids. The germline gives CDR1 SGHRS, CDR2 YFSETQ. The variable domain in full, with the rest retrieved from reference TRBV5-1 and TRBJ2-6, is KAGVTQTPRYLIKTRGQQVTLSCSPISGHRSVSWYQQTPGQGLQFLFEYFSETQRNKGNFPGRFSGRQFSNSRSEMNVSTLELGDSALYLCASSGGQGGSGANVLTFGAGSRLTVL.